This T cell receptor (beta chain) is drawn from a study of shared clonotypes between healthy human individuals. Whole-study context: The study drew on a couple of women and a few men aged 18 to 49 as donors.

A word on this clone: Its target is not known.

Study-level points and caveats: The four-donor shared clonotypes exceeded non-shared clonotypes in generation probability, with non-shared ones scoring lower.

When replicate PCRs were run on sorted subsets, they used about 200 ng DNA, about 30,000 T cell genomes. How the authors handled the data: Junction-only sequences without quality scores were provided by ImmunoSEQ, so filtering was different. The assay was immunoSEQ multiplex PCR, and TCRdb's table has in-frame clones only and misses some. That table supplies the V and J calls and clone size; D and trimming were determined from the DNA. In the table there are around 1.1 million clones, about 72% of which are singletons. Trimming left V 5 bases short and J 6 bases short, with 16 bases between. Germline lookup yields CDR1 SQVTM and CDR2 ANQGSEA. The CDR3 runs 13 residues.

Input material: memory CD4+ T cells from PBMCs. Subset defined: CD45RA-negative fraction. The origin of this receptor is a man between 18 and 35 years old in good health. Some clones in this sample may be carry-over from other donors' samples. The chain joins TRBV29-1 to TRBJ1-2; possible D gene TRBD1, 6 bases. The CDR3 nucleotides are TGCAGCGTTTGGGTACAACAGGGACATGGCTACACCTTC. The encoded protein is CSVWVQQGHGYTF. Complete variable domain (other parts from reference TRBV29-1 and TRBJ1-2): SAVISQKPSRDICQRGTSLTIQCQVDSQVTMMFWYRQQPGQSLTLIATANQGSEATYESGFVIDKFPISRPNLTFSTLTVSNMSPEDSSIYLCSVWVQQGHGYTFGSGTRLTVV.